This TCR beta chain was captured by sequencing in a study of T-cell reconstitution after alpha-beta-depleted transplantation in children. Study-level points and caveats: T cells produced anew were the main source of T-cell counts and diversity one year after transplant. The study reportedly traced alpha-beta T cells about two months after transplant to several hundred expanded graft clones. The origin of high day-60 TCRbeta diversity in some patients lay in surviving recipient T cells and thymic progenitors.

Looked up from germline, CDR1 is DFQATT and CDR2 is SNEGSKA (reference sequence). V was cut by 0 bases and J by 0 bases, with 9 bases left in between. This CDR3 has 15 residues. TCRbeta library construction was performed incorporating unique molecular identifiers. TCRdb recomputed calls from the PCR reads with MiXCR, one row per CDR3 protein. The data contain fewer than 750,000 distinct CDR3 sequences, roughly a quarter of them singletons. This clonotype occurred a few times. As yet, its antigen is unknown. The chain joins TRBV20-1 to TRBJ2-1; unclear D gene. This clonotype originated in a boy less than two years old with Wiskott-Aldrich syndrome, due to receive a stem cell transplant. Specimen: PBMCs, collected before TCRalphabeta/CD19-depleted stem cell transplant. CDR3: CSARDGTRSYNEQFF. The CDR3 DNA reads as TGCAGTGCTAGAGATGGAACCCGCTCCTACAATGAGCAGTTCTTC.